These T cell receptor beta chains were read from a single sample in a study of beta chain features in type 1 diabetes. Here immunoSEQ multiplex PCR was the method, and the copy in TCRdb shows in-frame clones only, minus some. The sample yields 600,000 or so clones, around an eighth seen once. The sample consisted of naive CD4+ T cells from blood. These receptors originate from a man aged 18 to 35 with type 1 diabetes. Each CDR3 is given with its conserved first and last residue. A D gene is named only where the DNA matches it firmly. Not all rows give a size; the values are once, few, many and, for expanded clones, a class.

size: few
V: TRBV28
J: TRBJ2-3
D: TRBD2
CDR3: CASSSPSGGRADTQYF
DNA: TGTGCCAGCAGCTCCCCTTCGGGGGGGCGGGCAGATACGCAGTATTTT

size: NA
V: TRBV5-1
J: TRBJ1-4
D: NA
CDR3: CASRQIATNEKLFF
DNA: TGCGCCAGCAGACAAATTGCAACTAATGAAAAACTGTTTTTT

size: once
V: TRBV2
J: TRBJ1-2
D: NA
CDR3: CASRGEGIYGYTF
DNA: TGTGCCAGCAGGGGGGAAGGAATCTATGGCTACACCTTC

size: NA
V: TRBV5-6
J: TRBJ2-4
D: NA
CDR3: CASSLGQIQYF
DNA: TGTGCCAGCAGCTTGGGGCAGATTCAGTACTTC

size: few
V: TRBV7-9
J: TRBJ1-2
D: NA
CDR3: CASSLRWSNDYGYTF
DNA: TGTGCCAGCAGCCTCCGTTGGTCAAATGACTATGGCTACACCTTC

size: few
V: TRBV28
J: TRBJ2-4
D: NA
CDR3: CASSLGNIQYF
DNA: TGTGCCAGCAGTTTGGGCAACATTCAGTACTTC

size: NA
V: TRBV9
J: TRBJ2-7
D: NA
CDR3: CASSPKNQGYEQYF
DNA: TGTGCCAGCAGCCCGAAGAACCAGGGTTACGAGCAGTACTTC

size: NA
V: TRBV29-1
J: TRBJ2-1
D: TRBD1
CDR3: CSSFDWDRVDPSSYNEQFF
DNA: TGCAGCTCCTTTGACTGGGACAGGGTTGACCCGAGCTCCTACAATGAGCAGTTCTTC

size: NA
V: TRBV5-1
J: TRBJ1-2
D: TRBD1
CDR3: CASSLAIGGARIVYTF
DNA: TGCGCCAGCAGCTTGGCGATAGGGGGCGCAAGGATTGTCTACACCTTC

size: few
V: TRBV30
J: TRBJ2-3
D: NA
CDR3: CACRGAGRTDTQYF
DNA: TGTGCCTGCCGCGGGGCAGGGCGCACAGATACGCAGTATTTT

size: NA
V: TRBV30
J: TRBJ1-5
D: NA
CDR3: CAWSRDQDQPQHF
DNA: TGTGCCTGGAGTAGGGATCAGGATCAGCCCCAGCATTTT

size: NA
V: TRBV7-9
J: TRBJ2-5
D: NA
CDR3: CASRSYGYEETQYF
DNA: TGTGCCAGCAGATCGTACGGGTACGAAGAGACCCAGTACTTC

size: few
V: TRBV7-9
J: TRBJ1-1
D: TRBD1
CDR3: CASSLRVAGGTEAFF
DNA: TGTGCCAGCAGCTTGCGTGTGGCAGGGGGCACTGAAGCTTTCTTT

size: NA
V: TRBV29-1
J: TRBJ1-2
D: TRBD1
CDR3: CSVRPGTGIGYGYTF
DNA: TGCAGCGTCCGACCCGGGACAGGGATAGGGTATGGCTACACCTTC

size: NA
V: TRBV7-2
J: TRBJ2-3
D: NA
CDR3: CASSLGQSTDTQYF
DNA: TGTGCCAGCAGCTTAGGGCAGAGCACAGATACGCAGTATTTT

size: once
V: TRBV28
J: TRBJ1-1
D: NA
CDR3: CASTEGVTEAFF
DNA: TGTGCCAGCACCGAGGGGGTCACTGAAGCTTTCTTT

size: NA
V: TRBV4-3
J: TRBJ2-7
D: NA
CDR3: CASSQEARLHYEQYF
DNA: TGCGCCAGCAGCCAAGAAGCCAGGCTTCACTACGAGCAGTACTTC

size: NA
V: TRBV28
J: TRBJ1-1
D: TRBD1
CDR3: CASQRQGSTEAFF
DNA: TGTGCCAGCCAACGACAGGGGAGCACTGAAGCTTTCTTT

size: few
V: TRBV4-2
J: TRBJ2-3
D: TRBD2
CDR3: CASSQDQLAGATDTQYF
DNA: TGTGCCAGCAGCCAAGATCAACTAGCGGGGGCCACAGATACGCAGTATTTT

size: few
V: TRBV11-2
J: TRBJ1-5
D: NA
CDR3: CASSLSDRNQPQHF
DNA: TGTGCCAGCAGCTTAAGTGATCGGAATCAGCCCCAGCATTTT

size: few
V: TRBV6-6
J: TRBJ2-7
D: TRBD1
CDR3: CASSRGQGLYEQYF
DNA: TGTGCCAGCAGTCGCGGACAGGGCCTCTACGAGCAGTACTTC

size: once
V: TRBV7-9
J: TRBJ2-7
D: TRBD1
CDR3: CASSLAGTGAYEQYF
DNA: TGTGCCAGCAGTTTGGCCGGGACAGGGGCCTACGAGCAGTACTTC

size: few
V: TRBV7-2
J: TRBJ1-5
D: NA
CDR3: CASAERGTSNQPQHF
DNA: TGTGCCAGCGCAGAGCGGGGGACAAGCAATCAGCCCCAGCATTTT

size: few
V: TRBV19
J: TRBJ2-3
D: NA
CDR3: CAETAKSSTDTQYF
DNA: TGTGCCGAAACCGCAAAATCTAGCACAGATACGCAGTATTTT

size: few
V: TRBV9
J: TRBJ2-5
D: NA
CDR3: CASSPQTGTEETQYF
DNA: TGTGCCAGCAGCCCCCAGACAGGGACTGAAGAGACCCAGTACTTC

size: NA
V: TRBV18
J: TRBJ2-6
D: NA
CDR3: CASSRDGPSSGANVLTF
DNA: TGTGCCAGCTCCCGGGACGGGCCGAGCTCTGGGGCCAACGTCCTGACTTTC

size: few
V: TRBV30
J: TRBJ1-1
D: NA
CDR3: CAWSPSWNTEAFF
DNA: TGTGCCTGGTCCCCATCGTGGAACACTGAAGCTTTCTTT

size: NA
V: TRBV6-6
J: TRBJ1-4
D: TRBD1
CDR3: CASSYSGQGFEKLFF
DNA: TGTGCCAGCAGTTACTCGGGACAGGGGTTTGAAAAACTGTTTTTT

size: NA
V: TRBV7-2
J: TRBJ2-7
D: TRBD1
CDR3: CASSLTGELYEQYF
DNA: TGTGCCAGCAGCTTGACAGGGGAGCTCTACGAGCAGTACTTC

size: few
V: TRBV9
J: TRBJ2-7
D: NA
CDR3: CASSVTSRPESEQYF
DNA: TGTGCCAGCAGCGTCACTAGCCGGCCCGAGAGCGAGCAGTACTTC

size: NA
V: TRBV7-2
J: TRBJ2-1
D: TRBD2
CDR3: CASSPGGLAGGNEQFF
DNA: TGTGCCAGCAGCCCAGGGGGACTAGCGGGAGGCAATGAGCAGTTCTTC

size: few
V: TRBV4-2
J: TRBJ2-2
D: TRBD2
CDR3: CASSQDGVAGGPTGELFF
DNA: TGTGCCAGCAGCCAAGATGGGGTAGCGGGGGGGCCCACCGGGGAGCTGTTTTTT

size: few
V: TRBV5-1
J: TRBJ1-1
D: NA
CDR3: CASSLGRENTEAFF
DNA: TGCGCCAGCAGCTTGGGGAGGGAAAACACTGAAGCTTTCTTT

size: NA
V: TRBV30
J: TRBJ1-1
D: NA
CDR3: CAWNTGRVGGNTEAFF
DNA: TGTGCCTGGAACACGGGGAGGGTTGGAGGGAACACTGAAGCTTTCTTT

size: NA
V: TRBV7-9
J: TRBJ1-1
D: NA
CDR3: CASSLSSTTEAFF
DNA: TGTGCCAGCAGCTTATCTTCGACAACTGAAGCTTTCTTT

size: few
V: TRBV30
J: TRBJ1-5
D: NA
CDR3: CAWMAQGGQPQHF
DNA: TGTGCCTGGATGGCCCAGGGTGGTCAGCCCCAGCATTTT

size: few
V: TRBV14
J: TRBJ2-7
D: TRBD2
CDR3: CASSQETPSGDSYEQYF
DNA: TGTGCCAGCAGCCAAGAAACCCCTAGCGGGGACTCCTACGAGCAGTACTTC

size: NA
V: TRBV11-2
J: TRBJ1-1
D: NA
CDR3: CASSFRMNTEAFF
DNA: TGTGCCAGCAGCTTCAGAATGAACACTGAAGCTTTCTTT

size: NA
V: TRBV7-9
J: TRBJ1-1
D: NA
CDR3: CASSEGPVRDTEAFF
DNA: TGTGCCAGCAGCGAGGGGCCAGTCCGGGACACTGAAGCTTTCTTT

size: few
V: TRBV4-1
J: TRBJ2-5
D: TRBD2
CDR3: CASSQDGGRRQETQYF
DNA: TGCGCCAGCAGCCAAGACGGCGGGAGACGCCAAGAGACCCAGTACTTC

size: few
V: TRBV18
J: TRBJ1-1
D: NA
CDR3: CASSPQRDTEAFF
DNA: TGTGCCAGCTCACCGCAGAGGGACACTGAAGCTTTCTTT